One sample yielded the 30 T cell receptor beta chains listed below, sequenced in a study of CD8+CD57+ T cells in acquired aplastic anemia. The use of genomic DNA as template underpinned the TCR beta VDJ and CDR3 profiling. Each CDR3 protein gets one entry after TCRdb re-called the reads with MiXCR. The profile covers 200,000 to 250,000 distinct CDR3 sequences, with roughly two thirds appearing a single time and under 60% taken by the ten largest. CD8+CD57+ cell expansion, shown by flow cytometry, had occurred in the patients selected for sequencing. Sequenced: sorted CD4+, CD8+, or CD8+CD57+ T cells (not recorded which) from PBMCs. The source of these receptors is a human donor with aplastic anemia.

CDR3: CSVARDQWNTEAFF. CDR3 bases: TGCAGCGTTGCCCGGGACCAGTGGAACACTGAAGCTTTCTTT. The V gene is TRBV29-1, the J gene TRBJ1-1; weak D call: TRBD1 (5 bases). Germline V gene data show CDR1 as SQVTM and CDR2 as ANQGSEA. V lost 4 bases and J 1 base, leaving 13 bases between the germline ends. This CDR3 contains 14 residues.

The V gene is TRBV19, the J gene TRBJ1-4; D unresolved. V was trimmed by 2 bases and J by 8 bases, leaving 6 bases between them. The germline CDR1 and CDR2 sequences are LNHDA and SQIVND (reference sequence). The CDR3 is made up of 12 amino acids. The CDR3 here is CASSITSEKLFF. The CDR3 DNA reads TGTGCCAGTAGTATAACGAGCGAAAAACTGTTTTTT.

The chain has TRBV20-1 and TRBJ2-5; 9 bases agree with TRBD2. CDR1 is DFQATT and CDR2 is SNEGSKA in the germline V gene (reference sequence). With 1 base clipped from V and 9 bases from J, the junction kept 15 bases outside the gene matches. This CDR3 contains 16 residues. The CDR3 nucleotides are TGCAGTGCTAGAGTTCGTGAGCGGGAGGCCCAAGGAGCCCAGTACTTC. It is translated as CSARVREREAQGAQYF.

This clonotype was observed a handful of times. V is TRBV9 and J is TRBJ1-2; no definite D call. The CDR3 length is 17 residues. The ends were cut back, 0 bases at V and 2 bases at J, with 17 bases in the middle. Germline V lookup: CDR1 SGDLS, CDR2 YYNGEE. This chain's CDR3 is CASSVAKQMNPNYGYTF. The CDR3 DNA sequence: TGTGCCAGCAGCGTAGCTAAACAGATGAACCCCAACTATGGCTACACCTTC.

There are a few counts of this clonotype. V and J are TRBV29-1 and TRBJ1-2, with 8 positions matching TRBD1. Germline-derived CDR1 and CDR2 are SQVTM and ANQGSEA. With V trimmed by 7 bases and J by 4 bases, 14 bases remained unmatched. This CDR3 comprises 15 residues. The chain's CDR3 is CSARNVQGGIYGYTF. CDR3 DNA: TGCAGCGCCCGCAACGTACAGGGGGGGATCTATGGCTACACCTTC.

This chain joins TRBV2 and TRBJ2-1; D gene uncertain. V was clipped by 7 bases and J by 0 bases, with 13 bases between them. From germline, CDR1 is SNHLY and CDR2 FYNNEI. The CDR3 runs to 15 residues. The chain's CDR3 is CASTVTPSSYNEQFF. CDR3 bases: TGTGCCAGCACGGTGACTCCGAGCTCCTACAATGAGCAGTTCTTC.

The V call is TRBV12-3 or TRBV12-4, the J call TRBJ2-7; tentative D call: TRBD1 (5 bases). Between the trimmed V and J ends, which lost 4 bases and 7 bases, there was a span of 20 bases. This CDR3 has 15 residues. CDR3 loop: CASSSIGVVPWEQYF. CDR3 DNA sequence: TGTGCCAGCAGTTCTATAGGGGTAGTACCGTGGGAGCAGTACTTC.

This clonotype has only a few counts. J is TRBJ2-7 and V is TRBV29-1, with D perhaps given as TRBD1 or TRBD2 (5 bases each). Per germline, CDR1 SQVTM and CDR2 ANQGSEA. CDR3 length: 14 amino acids. Deletions cut 4 bases from V and 2 bases from J, with 15 bases between. The CDR3 loop reads CSVVGTEETYEQYF. The CDR3 DNA reads as TGCAGCGTTGTGGGGACGGAGGAAACCTACGAGCAGTACTTC.

This chain connects TRBV29-1 to TRBJ1-1; 12 bases map to TRBD1. V lost 4 bases and J lost 3; bases outside the gene matches: 3. CDR1 is SQVTM, CDR2 ANQGSEA, per germline. The CDR3 runs 14 residues. DNA of the CDR3: TGCAGCGTTGTAGGGACAGGGGGCCACACTGAAGCTTTCTTT. It translates to CSVVGTGGHTEAFF.

This clonotype was detected only a few times. The chain links TRBV19 to TRBJ1-2; 7 nucleotides match TRBD1. Germline V gene data show CDR1 as LNHDA and CDR2 as SQIVND (reference sequence). The V segment lost 5 bases and the J segment 6 bases; nucleotides outside the gene matches: 12. The CDR3 has 15 amino acids. The CDR3 DNA reads TGTGCCAGTAGTTCACAGGGGCGTGGGGGTGATGGCTACACCTTC. Protein product: CASSSQGRGGDGYTF.

A single count supports this clonotype. The genes are TRBV19 and TRBJ1-5; tentative D call: TRBD1 (5 bases). The CDR3 runs to 19 residues. V lost 4 bases to trimming and J lost 0 bases, with 22 bases between them. Germline V CDR1 and CDR2: LNHDA, SQIVND (reference sequence). DNA of the CDR3: TGTGCCAGTAGTAGGTTTGGGGCAGCTCAGGATAATAGCAATCAGCCCCAGCATTTT. It specifies CASSRFGAAQDNSNQPQHF. Full variable domain (remainder filled in from reference TRBV19 and TRBJ1-5): DGGITQSPKYLFRKEGQNVTLSCEQNLNHDAMYWYRQDPGQGLRLIYYSQIVNDFQKGDIAEGYSVSREKKESFPLTVTSAQKNPTAFYLCASSRFGAAQDNSNQPQHFGDGTRLSIL.

This clonotype has a handful of counts. The chain links TRBV10-3 to TRBJ1-1; D uncertain. CDR1 ENHRY and CDR2 SYGVKD come from the germline V gene. This CDR3 has 13 residues. The V end lost 6 bases, the J end lost 1 base, and 9 bases lay between the germline ends. The CDR3 loop is CAISPAGNTEAFF. CDR3 DNA sequence: TGTGCCATCAGCCCCGCCGGGAACACTGAAGCTTTCTTT.

This clonotype turned up a few times. The chain couples TRBV20-1 to TRBJ1-6; D is ambiguous. Trimming pared 1 base from V and 10 bases from J, leaving 11 bases between. The CDR3 loop spans 13 amino acids. Per the germline V gene, CDR1 is DFQATT and CDR2 is SNEGSKA (reference sequence). CDR3 DNA sequence: TGCAGTGCTAGAGCTACCGCTGAATCACCCCTCCACTTT. Its translation: CSARATAESPLHF.

V usage is TRBV19 and J usage is TRBJ2-7, with D perhaps TRBD1 (6 bases). V was cut by 4 bases and J by 5 bases, with 18 bases left in between. CDR1 and CDR2 (germline): LNHDA, SQIVND (reference sequence). The CDR3 loop spans 15 amino acids. The CDR3 bases are TGTGCCAGTAGTAGTACGGGGACAAGGTTGGACGAGCAGTACTTC. Amino acid sequence: CASSSTGTRLDEQYF.

This clonotype was picked up a small number of times. The J gene is TRBJ2-7, the V gene TRBV19; possibly TRBD1 or TRBD2 for D (5 bases each). This CDR3 comprises 11 residues. The germline gives CDR1 LNHDA, CDR2 SQIVND (reference sequence). V was trimmed by 8 bases and J by 8 bases, leaving 13 bases between them. CDR3 residues: CASRGDTQQYF. CDR3 bases: TGTGCCAGTCGAGGGGATACCCAGCAGTACTTC.

A note on this clonotype: The junction departs from the called germline gene at one end, perhaps through a read error. This chain uses TRBV5-1 with TRBJ2-5; D might be TRBD1 (7 bases). Germline CDR1 reads SGHRS; CDR2 reads YFSETQ. The CDR3 is 15 amino acids. The CDR3 DNA follows: TGTGCCAGCAGCTTGGAGGGGGCCTTCGTGGAGACCCAGTACTTC. This sequence encodes CASSLEGAFVETQYF.

This chain links TRBV19 with TRBJ2-7, with D perhaps being TRBD1 or TRBD2 (5 bases each). CDR1 LNHDA and CDR2 SQIVND come from the germline V gene (reference sequence). The CDR3 consists of 12 residues. Trimming took off 5 bases at V and 3 bases at J, with 8 bases between the two ends. The CDR3 sequence is CASSEGIYEQYF. CDR3 in DNA: TGTGCCAGTAGTGAGGGGATCTACGAGCAGTACTTC.

This rearrangement joins TRBV15 to TRBJ2-3; a possible D gene is TRBD2 (6 bases). V lost 1 base to trimming and J lost 0 bases, with 14 bases between them. Per the germline V gene, CDR1 is LNHNV and CDR2 is YYDKDF (reference sequence). The CDR3 extends over 17 amino acids. The CDR3 loop reads CATSRGTGGLSTDTQYF. The CDR3 DNA is TGTGCCACCAGCAGAGGAACAGGAGGGCTAAGCACAGATACGCAGTATTTT.

The V call is TRBV7-8, the J call TRBJ2-3; 8 bases align to TRBD1. This CDR3 comprises 12 residues. The V segment lost 2 bases and the J segment 8 bases; nucleotides outside the gene matches: 0. Germline loops: CDR1 SGHVS, CDR2 FQNEAQ. The CDR3 sequence is CASSLTGGTQYF. The CDR3 DNA reads TGTGCCAGCAGCTTAACAGGGGGTACGCAGTATTTT.

This clonotype showed up just a few times. The junction differs from germline at one of its ends, possibly a read error. The chain employs TRBV5-8 and TRBJ2-2; the D is unclear. The CDR3 has 12 amino acids. Germline V gene data show CDR1 as SGHTS and CDR2 as YDEGEE. DNA for the CDR3: TGCGCCAGCAGTGCCCCTACCGGGGAGCTGTTTTTT. Translated: CASSAPTGELFF.

This clonotype was seen at least ten times. The chain links TRBV5-1 to TRBJ2-2; a weak D match, TRBD1 (6 bases). The V end lost 3 bases, the J end lost 8 bases, and 20 bases lay between the germline ends. This CDR3 has 16 residues. Germline V lookup: CDR1 SGHRS, CDR2 YFSETQ. The CDR3 sequence: CASSWPRQAPRGELFF. DNA for the CDR3: TGCGCCAGCAGCTGGCCCCGACAGGCCCCGAGGGGGGAGCTGTTTTTT.

This clonotype was detected many times. This chain joins TRBV5-8 and TRBJ2-7, with no clear D. Trimming took 2 bases from V and 3 from J, leaving 9 bases between them. The CDR3 consists of 13 residues. The V gene's germline CDR1 is SGHTS and CDR2 YDEGEE. The CDR3 here is CASSFGPHYEQYF. DNA of the CDR3: TGTGCCAGCAGCTTTGGGCCGCACTACGAGCAGTACTTC.

The rearrangement joins TRBV15 to TRBJ2-7; D gene unclear. The CDR3 consists of 12 residues. Trimming shortened V by 2 bases and J by 2 bases, and 4 bases separated the two germline ends. The germline gives CDR1 LNHNV, CDR2 YYDKDF (reference sequence). The CDR3 loop reads CATSRYPYEQYF. In DNA, the CDR3 is TGTGCCACCAGCAGATACCCCTACGAGCAGTACTTC.

This clonotype has ten or more counts. The chain has TRBV12-5 and TRBJ1-2; TRBD1 matches 8 bases. This CDR3 is 16 amino acids long. J lost 4 bases, V lost 3 bases, and 10 bases had no gene match. Germline lookup yields CDR1 LGHNT and CDR2 FRNRAP. The CDR3 reads CASGFPPRQGSYGYTF. The DNA of the CDR3 is TGTGCTAGTGGTTTTCCCCCTCGACAGGGGTCCTATGGCTACACCTTC.

The rearrangement joins TRBV7-8 to TRBJ1-5; D is unclear. CDR1 and CDR2 from the germline V gene are SGHVS and FQNEAQ. This CDR3 spans 13 amino acids. V lost 0 bases, J lost 3 bases, and 3 bases lay in between. The CDR3 coding sequence is TGTGCCAGCAGCTTAGCTCCCAATCAGCCCCAGCATTTT. It codes for CASSLAPNQPQHF.

V gene TRBV7-6 combines with J gene TRBJ2-3; possible D gene TRBD1, 7 bases. The CDR3 contains 15 residues. The V gene lost 4 bases and the J gene lost 4 bases, with 15 bases spanning the gap. CDR1 and CDR2 from the germline V gene are SGHVS and FNYEAQ. The CDR3 protein is CASSSKQGRSDTQYF. The CDR3 DNA reads TGTGCCAGCAGCTCCAAACAGGGGAGGTCAGATACGCAGTATTTT. Supplemented by reference TRBV7-6 and TRBJ2-3, the full variable domain reads GAGVSQSPRYKVTKRGQDVALRCDPISGHVSLYWYRQALGQGPEFLTYFNYEAQQDKSGLPNDRFSAERPEGSISTLTIQRTEQRDSAMYRCASSSKQGRSDTQYFGPGTRLTVL.

This clonotype was observed at least ten times. The chain couples TRBV7-6 to TRBJ2-1, with TRBD1 as a possible D gene (5 bases). The CDR3 length is 15 residues. Germline V gene sequence: CDR1 SGHVS, CDR2 FNYEAQ. The germline V and J ends were trimmed by 1 base and 7 bases, with 14 bases remaining between them. This CDR3 reads CASSLVYWGRNEQFF. The CDR3 DNA follows: TGTGCCAGCAGCTTAGTTTATTGGGGCCGGAATGAGCAGTTCTTC.

The genes are TRBV15 and TRBJ2-7; D may match TRBD1 or TRBD2 (6 bases each). The CDR3 has 16 amino acids. The V gene's germline CDR1 is LNHNV and CDR2 YYDKDF (reference sequence). V was clipped by 3 bases and J by 2 bases, with 17 bases between them. In nucleotides, the CDR3 is TGTGCCACCAGCAGCTACCGCGGGACAAACCCCTACGAGCAGTACTTC. Its protein product is CATSSYRGTNPYEQYF.

The genes are TRBV2 and TRBJ1-6; D gene unclear. The V end lost 1 base, the J end lost 10 bases, and 14 bases lay between the germline ends. The germline CDR1 and CDR2 sequences are SNHLY and FYNNEI. The CDR3 loop spans 15 amino acids. In DNA, the CDR3 is TGTGCCAGCAGTGAAGTCCCTAGTCCGGGGTCACCCCTCCACTTT. It translates to CASSEVPSPGSPLHF. Filled out from reference TRBV2 and TRBJ1-6, the complete variable domain reads EPEVTQTPSHQVTQMGQEVILRCVPISNHLYFYWYRQILGQKVEFLVSFYNNEISEKSEIFDDQFSVERPDGSNFTLKIRSTKLEDSAMYFCASSEVPSPGSPLHFGNGTRLTVT.

V usage is TRBV6-5 and J usage is TRBJ1-1; unclear D gene. The CDR3 runs 15 residues. The V gene lost 7 bases and the J gene lost 1 base, with 16 bases spanning the gap. Germline-derived CDR1 and CDR2 are MNHEY and SVGAGI. CDR3 coding DNA: TGTGCCAGCAAAGGGTCCGCCGCAACGAACACTGAAGCTTTCTTT. Its translation is CASKGSAATNTEAFF.